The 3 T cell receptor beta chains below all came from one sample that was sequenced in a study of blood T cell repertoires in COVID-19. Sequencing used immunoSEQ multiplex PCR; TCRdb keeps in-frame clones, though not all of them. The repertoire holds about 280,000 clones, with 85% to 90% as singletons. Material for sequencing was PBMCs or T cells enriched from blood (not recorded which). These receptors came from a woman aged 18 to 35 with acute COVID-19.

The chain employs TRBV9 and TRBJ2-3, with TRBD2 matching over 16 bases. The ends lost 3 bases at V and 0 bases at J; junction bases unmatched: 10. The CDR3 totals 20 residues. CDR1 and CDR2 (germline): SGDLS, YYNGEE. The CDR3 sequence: CASSARGLAGGQSSTDTQYF. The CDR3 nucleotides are TGTGCCAGCAGCGCTAGGGGACTAGCGGGAGGGCAATCTAGCACAGATACGCAGTATTTT.

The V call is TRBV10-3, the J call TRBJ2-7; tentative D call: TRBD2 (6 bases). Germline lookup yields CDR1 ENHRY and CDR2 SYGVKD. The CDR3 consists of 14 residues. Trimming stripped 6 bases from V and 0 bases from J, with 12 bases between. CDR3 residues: CAIRNDGGSYEQYF. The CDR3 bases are TGTGCCATCAGAAACGACGGGGGCTCCTACGAGCAGTACTTC.

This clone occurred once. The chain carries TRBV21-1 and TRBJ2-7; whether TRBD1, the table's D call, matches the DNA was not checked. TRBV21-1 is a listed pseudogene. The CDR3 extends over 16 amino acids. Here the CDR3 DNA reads TGTGCCAGCAGCCCCCGAGGCCGGGACAGGGAACACGAGCAGTACTTC. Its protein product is CASSPRGRDREHEQYF.